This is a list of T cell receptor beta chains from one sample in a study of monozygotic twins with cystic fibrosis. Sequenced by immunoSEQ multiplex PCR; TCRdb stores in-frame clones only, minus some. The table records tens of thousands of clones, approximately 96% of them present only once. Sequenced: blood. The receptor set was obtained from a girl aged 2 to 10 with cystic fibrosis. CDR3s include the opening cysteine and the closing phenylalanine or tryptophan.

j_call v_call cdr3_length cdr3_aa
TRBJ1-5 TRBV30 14 CAWTGVVWNQPQHF
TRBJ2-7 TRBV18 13 CASSLQSSYEQYF
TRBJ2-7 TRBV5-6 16 CASSLGLSGRAYEQYF
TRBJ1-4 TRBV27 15 CASSLSRGIHEKLFF
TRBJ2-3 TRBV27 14 CASSLWQGSDTQYF
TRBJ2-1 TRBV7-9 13 CASSLGGTLDQFF
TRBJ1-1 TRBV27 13 CASSQYRGTEAFF
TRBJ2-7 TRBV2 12 CASRTSLGEQYF
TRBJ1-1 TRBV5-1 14 CASSFQGEGTEAFF
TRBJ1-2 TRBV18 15 CASSTKTGVDYGYTF
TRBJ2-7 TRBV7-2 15 CASSLAATDSHEQYF
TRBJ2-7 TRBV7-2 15 CASSLGQGLAYEQYF
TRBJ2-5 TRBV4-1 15 CASSRGLLTQETQYF
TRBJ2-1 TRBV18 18 CASSPLPPGTGDKREQFF
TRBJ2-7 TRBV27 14 CASSPSGRGYEQYF
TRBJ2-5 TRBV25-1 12 CASRFDQETQYF
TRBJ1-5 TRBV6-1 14 CASSWTGSDQPQHF
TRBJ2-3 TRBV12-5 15 CASGPWGEGTDTQYF
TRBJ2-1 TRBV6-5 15 CASSSPTGAHNEQFF
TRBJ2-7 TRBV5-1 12 CASRRGNDEQYF
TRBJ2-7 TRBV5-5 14 CASSLGSFAYEQYF
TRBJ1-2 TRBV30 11 CAEAGVSGYTF
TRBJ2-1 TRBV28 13 CASSQSGYNEQFF
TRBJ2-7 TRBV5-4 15 CASSLDQLAVYEQYF
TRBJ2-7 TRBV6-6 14 CASSRTGGFYEQYF
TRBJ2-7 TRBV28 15 CASNLALGARYEQYF
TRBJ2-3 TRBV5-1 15 CASSFGTGVGDTQYF
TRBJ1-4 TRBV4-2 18 CASSQVRGQGATNEKLFF
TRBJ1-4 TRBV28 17 CASSLLSPADVNEKLFF
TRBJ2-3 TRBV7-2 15 CASSSAPYEQDTQYF
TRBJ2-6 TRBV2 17 CASSEVGGGFGANVLTF
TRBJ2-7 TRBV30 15 CAWSVDSGSSYEQYF
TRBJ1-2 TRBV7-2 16 CASSLDSGGFNYGYTF
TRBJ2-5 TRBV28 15 CASSPGTVISETQYF
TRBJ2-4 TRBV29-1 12 CSVRTGLDIQYF
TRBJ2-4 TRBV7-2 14 CASSRPGQGNIQYF
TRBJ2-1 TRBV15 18 CATSRDYGSGVAYNEQFF
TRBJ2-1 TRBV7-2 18 CASSLDYGTGDAYNEQFF
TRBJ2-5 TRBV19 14 CASNERELPETQYF
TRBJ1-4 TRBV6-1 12 CASSYTGEKLFF
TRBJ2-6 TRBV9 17 CASSASPNGAGANVLTF
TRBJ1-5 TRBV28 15 CASSFAGGKDQPQHF
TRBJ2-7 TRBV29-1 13 CSVARDTSYEQYF
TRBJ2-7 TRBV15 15 CATSRDQGWTYEQYF
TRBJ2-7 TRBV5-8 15 CASSRRTSGRSEQYF
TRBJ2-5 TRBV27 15 CASSSRASVGETQYF
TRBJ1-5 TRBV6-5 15 CASSLFPGGNQPQHF
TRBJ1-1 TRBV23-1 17 CASSWRDRGWKSTEAFF